This T cell receptor beta chain was identified during a study of response to subunit inactivated influenza vaccine. The table lists this clonotype with a few counts. The target antigen is unknown. One entry per CDR3 protein, called by TCRdb with MiXCR from the RT-PCR reads. The table lists around 600,000 distinct CDR3 sequences, roughly 12% of them singletons. Study conclusions and caveats: Authors suggested seasonal influenza vaccinations each recruit few new T cells.

The germline V and J ends were trimmed by 3 bases and 2 bases, with 10 bases remaining between them. CDR1 is DFQATT, CDR2 SNEGSKA, per germline (reference sequence). This CDR3 region has 13 residues. These data were also filed under a second study, of T cells expressing NK-cell markers. From that study: TCR beta cDNA was generated via 5'RACE template switching incorporating UMIs. Repertoires of TCR beta were obtained from T cells sorted as CD3+CD56+NKG2C+, CD3+CD56+NKG2C- and CD3+CD56-NKG2C+. These same clonotypes (in several donors) also led the CD3+CD56-NKG2C+ fraction.

The clonotype comes from a man aged 50 or older who received an inactivated influenza vaccine. V gene TRBV20-1 combines with J gene TRBJ1-2, with D hard to call. The sequences come from PBMCs from blood, collected on the day of vaccination. CDR3 region: CSASSTANYGYTF. CDR3 sequence (DNA): TGCAGTGCTAGTTCCACCGCGAACTATGGCTACACCTTC.